One sample yielded the 12 T cell receptor beta chains listed below, sequenced in a study of T cell responses to AZD1222 COVID-19 vaccine. The method was immunoSEQ multiplex PCR; TCRdb's version includes in-frame clones alone and lacks a portion of them. In the table there are 150,000 to 200,000 clones, 90% to 95% of which are singletons. The sample consisted of peripheral blood, taken 28 days after the second dose of the MenACWY control vaccine. These receptors came from an adult who received the MenACWY meningococcal vaccine as a control.

This clone was detected once. The rearrangement links TRBV7-2 to TRBJ1-2, with 12 bases lining up with TRBD1. V trimming: 5 bases; J trimming: 8 bases; junction bases outside the gene matches: 6. This CDR3 is 14 amino acids long. Looked up from germline, CDR1 is SGHTA and CDR2 is FQGNSA. Written as DNA, the CDR3 is TGTGCCAGCAGCCTCCGGGACAGGGGGCTCGGCTACACCTTC. Translation: CASSLRDRGLGYTF.

J is TRBJ2-3 and V is TRBV30; D ambiguous. V lost 1 base and J lost 0, with 5 bases in between. CDR1 GTSNPN and CDR2 SVGIG come from the germline V gene (reference sequence). This CDR3 spans 13 amino acids. The CDR3 loop is CAWSEDSTDTQYF. CDR3 in DNA: TGTGCCTGGAGTGAGGACAGCACAGATACGCAGTATTTT.

A single count supports this clone. The chain joins TRBV19 to TRBJ2-2; 9 bases fit TRBD2. This CDR3 has 16 amino acids. The V gene's germline CDR1 is LNHDA and CDR2 SQIVND (reference sequence). V gave up 6 bases and J gave up 5 bases; unmatched junction bases: 10. The CDR3 spells CASRPLSGGRTGELFF. The CDR3 DNA sequence: TGTGCCAGTAGACCGTTGAGCGGGGGGAGAACCGGGGAGCTGTTTTTT.

The chain carries TRBV9 and TRBJ2-1, with 8 bases fitting TRBD2. This CDR3 is built from 15 residues. Germline lookup yields CDR1 SGDLS and CDR2 YYNGEE. The V and J ends lost 0 bases and 5 bases, in that order; junction bases with no gene match: 4. The CDR3 DNA reads as TGTGCCAGCAGCGTAGAACCGGGGGGGCACAATGAGCAGTTCTTC. It translates to CASSVEPGGHNEQFF.

This chain's CDR3 is CASSPTTNYGYTF. The CDR3 nucleotides are TGCGCCAGCAGCCCAACAACTAACTATGGCTACACCTTC. The V call is TRBV4-1, the J call TRBJ1-2; D is ambiguous. The V gene's germline CDR1 is MGHRA and CDR2 YSYEKL. CDR3 length equals 13 residues. Between the trimmed V and J ends, which lost 4 bases and 0 bases, there was a span of 6 bases.

The V call is TRBV18, the J call TRBJ1-4; D uncertain. CDR3 length: 15 amino acids. CDR1 is KGHSH and CDR2 is LQKENI in the germline V gene. Trimming stripped 3 bases from V and 4 bases from J, with 12 bases between. For the CDR3, the DNA is TGTGCCAGCTCACCGGTACAAACTTTTAATGAAAAACTGTTTTTT. Residues: CASSPVQTFNEKLFF. The full variable domain, in which reference TRBV18 and TRBJ1-4 provide the parts outside the CDR3, is NAGVMQNPRHLVRRRGQEARLRCSPMKGHSHVYWYRQLPEEGLKFMVYLQKENIIDESGMPKERFSAEFPKEGPSILRIQQVVRGDSAAYFCASSPVQTFNEKLFFGSGTQLSVL.

V gene TRBV11-2 combines with J gene TRBJ1-6; D perhaps matches TRBD1 (6 bases). Trimming took 0 bases from V and 10 from J, leaving 13 bases between them. The CDR3 is 15 residues long. Germline V gene sequence: CDR1 SGHAT, CDR2 FQNNGV. The CDR3 coding sequence is TGTGCCAGCAGCTTAGACGGGGGCGCGAGATCACCCCTCCACTTT. This translates into CASSLDGGARSPLHF.

The chain uses TRBV27 and TRBJ1-2; 9 bases fit TRBD1. The J segment lost 8 bases and the V segment lost 5 bases, leaving 9 bases of the junction unmatched. CDR3 length: 14 residues. The germline CDR1 and CDR2 sequences are MNHEY and SMNVEV (reference sequence). CDR3 coding DNA: TGTGCCAGCAGTGCGGACAGGGGAATAGGGGGCTACACCTTC. Encoded protein: CASSADRGIGGYTF.

The rearrangement joins TRBV24-1 to TRBJ1-2, with TRBD1 as a possible D gene (5 bases). The CDR3 spans 13 residues. V lost 3 bases, J lost 7 bases, and 11 bases lay in between. From germline, CDR1 is KGHDR and CDR2 SFDVKD. The DNA for the CDR3 is TGTGCCACCAGTGATACGCAGGGTGGTGGCTACACCTTC. Protein product: CATSDTQGGGYTF.

The chain joins TRBV27 to TRBJ2-3, with a possible D match to TRBD2 (5 bases). This CDR3 is built from 17 residues. Germline V gives CDR1 MNHEY, CDR2 SMNVEV (reference sequence). V was cut by 10 bases and J by 3 bases, with 26 bases left in between. As DNA, the CDR3 is TGTGCCACGCGAAACCGATGGACGGTCACGGGGACAGATACGCAGTATTTT. This gives the protein CATRNRWTVTGTDTQYF.

The rearrangement uses TRBV28 and TRBJ1-2; a possible D gene is TRBD1 (6 bases). The CDR3 length is 15 residues. Germline CDR1 and CDR2: MDHEN and SYDVKM. V dropped 4 bases and J dropped 0 bases, with 12 bases sitting between them. The CDR3 nucleotides are TGTGCCAGCAGTTCCTGGGGGCCAACTAACTATGGCTACACCTTC. Its protein product is CASSSWGPTNYGYTF.

This clone occurred once. The chain couples TRBV6-5 to TRBJ2-2; tentative D call: TRBD2 (6 bases). CDR1 is MNHEY and CDR2 is SVGAGI in the germline V gene. V lost 0 bases and J 5 bases, leaving 10 bases between the germline ends. This CDR3 contains 15 residues. The CDR3 loop reads CASSYSAGSTGELFF. The CDR3 nucleotides are TGTGCCAGCAGTTACTCTGCGGGGTCAACCGGGGAGCTGTTTTTT.